The present TCR beta chain was sequenced within a study of molecular identifiers for immune sequencing clone quantification. General study results and limits: Identical barcode-sharing TCR molecules could lead to underestimated sizes for highly expanded clones.

This clonotype has a count of ten or more. Its antigen is unknown. TCR libraries were built in bulk with a published protocol and specific TCR primers. TCRdb reanalysed the PCR reads using MiXCR and keeps one entry per CDR3 protein. In the table there are roughly 71,000 distinct CDR3 sequences, about 18% of which are singletons. Germline V gene lookup returns CDR1 SGHAT and CDR2 FQDESV (reference sequence). Trimming pared 1 base from V and 1 base from J, leaving 6 bases between. This CDR3 is 14 amino acids long. The V gene is TRBV11-1, the J gene TRBJ2-3; no clear D gene. Sequenced sample: naive CD8+ T cells from blood, with Jurkat cell RNA spiked in. The subset is: FACS-sorted CD8+CD4-CCR7+CD45RA+ naive T cells. The origin of this receptor is a human donor in good health. Some libraries in this study had Jurkat cell RNA spiked in. CDR3 amino acids: CASSLGPGTDTQYF. CDR3 DNA: TGTGCCAGCAGCTTAGGCCCTGGCACAGATACGCAGTATTTT.